The 11 T cell receptor beta chains listed next were all sequenced from one sample in a study of T cells in Graves' hyperthyroidism and ophthalmopathy. TCR beta CDR3 regions were amplified from RNA. RT-PCR in the first round (using the HTBI primer set) targeted the TCR CDR3. MiXCR, run by TCRdb on the multiplex PCR reads, gives a single entry per CDR3 protein. Of a few hundred thousand distinct CDR3 sequences listed, less than 25% are singletons. Sequenced: blood. The origin of the receptors is a man in his late teens or twenties with Graves' hyperthyroidism.

Ten or more counts support this clonotype. The chain is built from TRBV25-1 and TRBJ2-7; D call uncertain. CDR1 and CDR2 from the germline V gene are MGHDK and SYGVNS. The V gene lost 2 bases and the J gene lost 0 bases, with 11 bases spanning the gap. This CDR3 has 15 amino acids. CDR3 residues: CASSERVVSSYEQYF. The CDR3 nucleotides read TGTGCCAGCAGTGAAAGGGTGGTGAGCTCCTACGAGCAGTACTTC.

This clonotype was seen many times. J is TRBJ2-2 and V is TRBV28; D uncertain. V was clipped by 7 bases and J by 3 bases, with 12 bases between them. The CDR3 has 14 amino acids. CDR1 and CDR2 from the germline V gene are MDHEN and SYDVKM. CDR3 amino acids: CASTERRDTGELFF. The CDR3 region has the DNA TGTGCCAGCACCGAACGACGGGACACCGGGGAGCTGTTTTTT.

This clonotype was counted many times. The CDR3 spells CASRPPGDNYGYTF. The DNA for the CDR3 is TGTGCCAGCAGGCCTCCCGGGGATAACTATGGCTACACCTTC. This chain joins TRBV28 and TRBJ1-2; D unclear. This CDR3 contains 14 residues. The germline CDR1 and CDR2 sequences are MDHEN and SYDVKM. V lost 6 bases and J lost 1, with 12 bases in between.

A single count supports this clonotype. The rearrangement links TRBV15 to TRBJ2-7, with D unresolved. CDR3 length: 14 residues. V shed 3 bases and J shed 5 bases, with 14 bases lying between them. The V gene's germline CDR1 is LNHNV and CDR2 YYDKDF (reference sequence). The CDR3, as DNA: TGTGCCACCAGCAGGAGTGGGCAGCCAGACGAGCAGTACTTC. This translates into CATSRSGQPDEQYF. Drawing the rest from reference TRBV15 and TRBJ2-7, the complete variable domain is DAMVIQNPRYQVTQFGKPVTLSCSQTLNHNVMYWYQQKSSQAPKLLFHYYDKDFNNEADTPDNFQSRRPNTSFCFLDIRSPGLGDTAMYLCATSRSGQPDEQYFGPGTRLTVT.

As to this clonotype: This sequence may be a read error, since a much larger clone differs from it by one base. The chain joins TRBV18 to TRBJ2-3; D is uncertain. From germline, CDR1 is KGHSH and CDR2 LQKENI. This CDR3 contains 13 residues. The CDR3 DNA reads TGTGCCAGCTCATCACCAGAAACAGATACGCAGTATTTT. The encoded protein is CASSSPETDTQYF.

A few counts support this clonotype. The chain is built from TRBV20-1 and TRBJ2-7; D gene ambiguous. Germline CDR1 and CDR2: DFQATT and SNEGSKA (reference sequence). With 5 bases removed from V and 3 bases from J, the gap between germline ends came to 17 bases. This CDR3 contains 14 residues. CDR3 sequence (DNA): TGCAGTGCTCTCGTGTCGGCCTACAACTACGAGCAGTACTTC. Protein sequence: CSALVSAYNYEQYF.

There are many counts of this clonotype. In nucleotides, the CDR3 is TGTGCCAGCAGCGTGCTAGCGGGGGGAAGGGACACCGGGGAGCTGTTTTTT. This gives the protein CASSVLAGGRDTGELFF. The chain recombines TRBV9 with TRBJ2-2; 11 bases are shared with TRBD2. CDR1 and CDR2 from the germline V gene are SGDLS and YYNGEE. Trimming cost V 2 bases and J 3 bases; bases outside gene matches: 6. This CDR3 contains 17 residues.

This clonotype was seen many times. J is TRBJ2-2 and V is TRBV6-4; the match to TRBD1 covers 9 bases. Germline V CDR1 and CDR2: MRHNA, SNTAGT. The CDR3 totals 15 residues. J lost 6 bases, V lost 3 bases, and 5 bases had no gene match. Here the CDR3 reads CASSEGQGEAGELFF. The CDR3 DNA sequence: TGTGCCAGCAGTGAGGGACAGGGTGAGGCCGGGGAGCTGTTTTTT.

In the case of this clonotype: A junction boundary mismatches the germline segment, possibly from a read error. The rearrangement uses TRBV28 and TRBJ2-4; perhaps TRBD2 as D (5 bases). The CDR3 has 14 amino acids. Germline V gene data show CDR1 as MDHEN and CDR2 as SYDVKM. CDR3: CASVGGVSENIKYF. The CDR3 DNA is TGTGCCAGCGTTGGTGGGGTTAGCGAAAACATTAAGTACTTC.

There are a few counts of this clonotype. This chain joins TRBV13 and TRBJ1-5, with 8 bases that match TRBD1. Unmatched junction bases numbered 6, after V lost 4 bases and J lost 7 bases. The CDR3 extends over 14 amino acids. CDR1 is PRHDT and CDR2 is FYEKMQ in the germline V gene (reference sequence). The chain's CDR3 is CASSSGTGQQPQHF. CDR3 in DNA: TGTGCCAGCAGCTCCGGGACAGGACAACAGCCCCAGCATTTT.

V gene TRBV11-2 combines with J gene TRBJ1-5, with D possibly being TRBD1 (5 bases). This CDR3 has 13 amino acids. Trimming took off 8 bases at V and 5 bases at J, with 13 bases between the two ends. Germline values: CDR1 SGHAT, CDR2 FQNNGV. DNA of the CDR3: TGTGCCAGCGCGGGAGGGGAATATCAGCCCCAGCATTTT. It translates to CASAGGEYQPQHF.